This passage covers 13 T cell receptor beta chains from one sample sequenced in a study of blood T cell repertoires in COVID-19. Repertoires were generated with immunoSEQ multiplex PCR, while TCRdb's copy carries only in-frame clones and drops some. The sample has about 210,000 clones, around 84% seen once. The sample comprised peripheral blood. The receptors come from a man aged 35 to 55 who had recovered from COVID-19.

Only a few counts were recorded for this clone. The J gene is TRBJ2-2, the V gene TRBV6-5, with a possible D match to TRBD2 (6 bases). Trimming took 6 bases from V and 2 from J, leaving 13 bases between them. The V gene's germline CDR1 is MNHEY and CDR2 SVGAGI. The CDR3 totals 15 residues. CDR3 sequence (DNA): TGTGCCAGCAGGCGGGCGGGGACTAACACCGGGGAGCTGTTTTTT. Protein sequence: CASRRAGTNTGELFF.

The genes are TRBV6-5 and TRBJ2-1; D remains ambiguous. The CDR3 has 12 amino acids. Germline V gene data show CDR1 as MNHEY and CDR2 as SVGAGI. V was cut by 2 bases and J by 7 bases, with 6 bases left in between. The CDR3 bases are TGTGCCAGCAGTTACGGGCAGAATGAGCAGTTCTTC. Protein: CASSYGQNEQFF.

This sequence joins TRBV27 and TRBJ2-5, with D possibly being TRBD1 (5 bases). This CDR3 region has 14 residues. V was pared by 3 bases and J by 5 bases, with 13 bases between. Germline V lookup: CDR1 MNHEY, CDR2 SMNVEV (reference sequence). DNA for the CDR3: TGTGCCAGCAGTTTTACCAGGGCCCGCGAGACCCAGTACTTC. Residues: CASSFTRARETQYF.

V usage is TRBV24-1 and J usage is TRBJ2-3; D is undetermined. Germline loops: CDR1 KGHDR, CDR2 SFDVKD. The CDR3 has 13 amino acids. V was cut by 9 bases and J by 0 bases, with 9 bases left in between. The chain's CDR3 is CATARTSTDTQYF. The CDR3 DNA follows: TGTGCCACCGCGCGTACTAGCACAGATACGCAGTATTTT.

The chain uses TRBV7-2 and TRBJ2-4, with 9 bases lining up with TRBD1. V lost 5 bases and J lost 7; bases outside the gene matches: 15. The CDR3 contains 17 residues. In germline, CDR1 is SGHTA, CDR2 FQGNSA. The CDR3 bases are TGTGCCAGCAGCCCCACCGGGACAGGGAGGATCGGGAACATTCAGTACTTC. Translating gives CASSPTGTGRIGNIQYF.

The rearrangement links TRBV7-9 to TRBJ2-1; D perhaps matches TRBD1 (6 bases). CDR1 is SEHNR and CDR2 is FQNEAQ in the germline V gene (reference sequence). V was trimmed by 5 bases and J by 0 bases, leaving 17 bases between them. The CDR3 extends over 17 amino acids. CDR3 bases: TGTGCCAGCAGCCCACCCTCCGGGACACACTCCTACAATGAGCAGTTCTTC. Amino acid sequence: CASSPPSGTHSYNEQFF.

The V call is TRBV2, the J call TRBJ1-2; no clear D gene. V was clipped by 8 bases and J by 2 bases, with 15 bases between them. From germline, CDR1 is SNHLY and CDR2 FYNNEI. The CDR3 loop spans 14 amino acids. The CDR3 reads CASPLLRANYGYTF. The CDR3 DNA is TGTGCCAGCCCCCTCCTGAGGGCCAACTATGGCTACACCTTC.

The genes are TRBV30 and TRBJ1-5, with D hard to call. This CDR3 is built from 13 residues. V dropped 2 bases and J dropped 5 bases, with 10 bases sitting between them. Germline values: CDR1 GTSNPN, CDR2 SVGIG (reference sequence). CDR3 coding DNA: TGTGCCTGGAGTATCACCTCGGATCAGCCCCAGCATTTT. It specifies CAWSITSDQPQHF.

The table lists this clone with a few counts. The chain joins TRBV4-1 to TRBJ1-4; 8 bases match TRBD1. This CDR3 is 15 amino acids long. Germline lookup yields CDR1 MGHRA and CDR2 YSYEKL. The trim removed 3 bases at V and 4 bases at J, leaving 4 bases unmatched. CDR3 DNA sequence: TGCGCCAGCAGCCACTCGGGACAGGATAATGAAAAACTGTTTTTT. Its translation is CASSHSGQDNEKLFF.

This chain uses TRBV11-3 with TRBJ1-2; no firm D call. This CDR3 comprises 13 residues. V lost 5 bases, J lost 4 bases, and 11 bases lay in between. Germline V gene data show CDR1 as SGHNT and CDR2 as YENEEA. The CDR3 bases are TGTGCCAGCAGCCCGAATCCAGTCTATGGCTACACCTTC. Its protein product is CASSPNPVYGYTF.

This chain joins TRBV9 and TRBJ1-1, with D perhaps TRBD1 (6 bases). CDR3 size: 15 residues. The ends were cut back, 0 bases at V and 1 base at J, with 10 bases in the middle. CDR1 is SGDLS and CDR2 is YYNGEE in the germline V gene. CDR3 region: CASSVGQAQNTEAFF. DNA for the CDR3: TGTGCCAGCAGCGTAGGACAGGCCCAGAACACTGAAGCTTTCTTT.

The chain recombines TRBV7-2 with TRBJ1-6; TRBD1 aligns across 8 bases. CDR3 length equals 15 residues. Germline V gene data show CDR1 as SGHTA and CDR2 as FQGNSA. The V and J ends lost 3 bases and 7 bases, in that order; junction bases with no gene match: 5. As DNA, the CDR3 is TGTGCCAGCAGCTTTTCATCAGGGGGCAATTCACCCCTCCACTTT. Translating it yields CASSFSSGGNSPLHF.

The CDR3 sequence is CASSRRGPSYNEQFF. In nucleotides, the CDR3 is TGTGCCAGCAGCCGTCGCGGGCCCTCCTACAATGAGCAGTTCTTC. This chain joins TRBV3-1 (or the pseudogene TRBV3-2) and TRBJ2-1, with a weak D call TRBD2 (5 bases). V lost 4 bases to trimming and J lost 0 bases, with 10 bases between them. CDR1 is LGHDT and CDR2 is YNNKEL in the germline V gene (reference sequence). This CDR3 comprises 15 residues.